The 17 T cell receptor beta chains given below trace back to one sample, sequenced in a study of radiation and T cells in renal cell carcinoma. The time point is: blood 4 weeks post-SBRT, at nephrectomy. The treatment: 15 Gy SBRT to primary tumor, nephrectomy 4 weeks later. The data were produced by immunoSEQ multiplex PCR, yet TCRdb's version contains in-frame clones alone and is incomplete. The table has about 77,000 clones, roughly 83% seen once. This specimen was blood, taken from a patient whose treatment included radiotherapy and nephrectomy. The receptors come from an older woman with renal cell carcinoma.

This sequence joins TRBV7-9 and TRBJ1-1; D is ambiguous. The CDR3 loop spans 12 amino acids. V was trimmed by 4 bases and J by 4 bases, leaving 7 bases between them. Germline CDR1 is SEHNR and CDR2 is FQNEAQ (reference sequence). CDR3 coding DNA: TGTGCCAGCAGCTCGGGAATCACTGAAGCTTTCTTT. It specifies CASSSGITEAFF.

This clone has more than one count but fewer than ten. The rearrangement links TRBV7-2 to TRBJ2-7; 7 nucleotides align to TRBD2. This CDR3 comprises 15 residues. V was clipped by 4 bases and J by 6 bases; unmatched bases: 12. The germline CDR1 and CDR2 sequences are SGHTA and FQGNSA. CDR3 nucleotides: TGTGCCAGCAGCTCCCTGGACCGGCGGGGGAGCGAGCAGTACTTC. It codes for CASSSLDRRGSEQYF.

This chain links TRBV28 with TRBJ1-2, with D maybe TRBD1 (5 bases). Germline V gene sequence: CDR1 MDHEN, CDR2 SYDVKM. Trimming removed 2 bases from V and 0 bases from J, with 13 bases in between. This CDR3 has 16 amino acids. The CDR3 spells CASSLGYPGANYGYTF. In nucleotides, the CDR3 is TGTGCCAGCAGTTTAGGTTATCCGGGGGCTAACTATGGCTACACCTTC.

The genes are TRBV5-1 and TRBJ2-2; perhaps D is TRBD1 or TRBD2 (5 bases each). Germline CDR1 SGHRS, CDR2 YFSETQ. The CDR3 covers 13 residues. Trimming left V 4 bases short and J 8 bases short, with 12 bases between. The CDR3 DNA is TGCGCCAGCAGCCCGGGACCCCAAGGGGAGCTGTTTTTT. Amino acid sequence: CASSPGPQGELFF. The full variable domain, rest sourced from reference TRBV5-1 and TRBJ2-2, is KAGVTQTPRYLIKTRGQQVTLSCSPISGHRSVSWYQQTPGQGLQFLFEYFSETQRNKGNFPGRFSGRQFSNSRSEMNVSTLELGDSALYLCASSPGPQGELFFGEGSRLTVL.

The J gene is TRBJ2-1, the V gene TRBV7-9; D tentatively reads TRBD1 or TRBD2 (5 bases each). CDR1 SEHNR and CDR2 FQNEAQ come from the germline V gene (reference sequence). V lost 8 bases, J lost 4 bases, and 9 bases lay in between. This CDR3 has 12 amino acids. This CDR3 reads CASGGSYNEQFF. DNA of the CDR3: TGTGCCAGCGGGGGATCGTACAATGAGCAGTTCTTC.

The rearrangement joins TRBV2 to TRBJ2-7; TRBD1 aligns across 7 bases. Trimming removed 10 bases from V and 1 base from J; junction bases left unmatched: 4. The V gene's germline CDR1 is SNHLY and CDR2 FYNNEI. The CDR3 spans 12 residues. The CDR3 here is CANSGQSYEQYF. DNA for the CDR3: TGTGCCAACTCGGGACAGTCCTACGAGCAGTACTTC.

The rearrangement links TRBV9 to TRBJ1-2; 8 nucleotides line up with TRBD1. CDR3 length: 18 residues. Germline V lookup: CDR1 SGDLS, CDR2 YYNGEE. V dropped 0 bases and J dropped 6; count of bases not matched to a gene: 16. CDR3 protein: CASSVAPGTGPLLDGYTF. DNA for the CDR3: TGTGCCAGCAGCGTAGCCCCCGGGACAGGACCTCTATTGGATGGCTACACCTTC.

V usage is TRBV7-2 and J usage is TRBJ2-5; D may be TRBD1 (5 bases). V was cut by 4 bases and J by 3 bases, with 9 bases left in between. Germline V gives CDR1 SGHTA, CDR2 FQGNSA. The CDR3 is 13 amino acids. The CDR3 DNA follows: TGTGCCAGCAGCTACGACAGTAAAGAGACCCAGTACTTC. Protein: CASSYDSKETQYF.

The V call is TRBV27, the J call TRBJ1-5, with 7 bases matching TRBD1. Germline CDR1 MNHEY, CDR2 SMNVEV (reference sequence). V was pared by 6 bases and J by 7 bases, with 12 bases of the junction left unmatched. CDR3 length: 15 residues. This CDR3 is CASSPTTGTGQPQHF. CDR3 DNA: TGTGCCAGCAGCCCCACGACAGGGACGGGACAGCCCCAGCATTTT.

The chain has TRBV2 and TRBJ2-2; the match to TRBD2 covers 8 bases. Germline-derived CDR1 and CDR2 are SNHLY and FYNNEI. CDR3 length: 14 residues. V lost 6 bases and J lost 9; bases outside the gene matches: 9. The CDR3 protein is CASSFGRGDRELFF. DNA for the CDR3: TGTGCCAGCAGCTTCGGGAGGGGGGATCGGGAGCTGTTTTTT.

V usage is TRBV27 and J usage is TRBJ2-6; 10 bases agree with TRBD1. The germline V gene encodes CDR1 MNHEY and CDR2 SMNVEV (reference sequence). The V segment lost 6 bases and the J segment 1 base; nucleotides outside the gene matches: 6. The CDR3 runs to 17 residues. Here the CDR3 DNA reads TGTGCCAGCAGACGAGACAGGGGGCTTTCTGGGGCCAACGTCCTGACTTTC. Protein: CASRRDRGLSGANVLTF.

The chain recombines TRBV11-2 with TRBJ2-3; D remains ambiguous. The CDR3 sequence is 16 residues long. The V gene lost 0 bases and the J gene lost 4 bases, with 14 bases spanning the gap. Germline V gene data show CDR1 as SGHAT and CDR2 as FQNNGV. CDR3 nucleotides: TGTGCCAGCAGCTTAGACTATCCTCGGATCGCAGATACGCAGTATTTT. Translating gives CASSLDYPRIADTQYF.

This clone has a single count. The chain carries TRBV5-1 and TRBJ2-7; 7 bases align to TRBD2. Losses at the gene ends were 0 bases for V and 4 bases for J; bases not matched to a gene: 7. The CDR3 contains 15 residues. Germline assignment: CDR1 SGHRS and CDR2 YFSETQ. The CDR3 region has the DNA TGCGCCAGCAGCTTGGACGCGGGAGTGATATACGAGCAGTACTTC. This sequence encodes CASSLDAGVIYEQYF.

This sequence joins TRBV28 and TRBJ1-3, with D uncertain. The CDR3 is 14 residues long. Germline V gene lookup returns CDR1 MDHEN and CDR2 SYDVKM. The V gene lost 5 bases and the J gene lost 0 bases, with 8 bases spanning the gap. The CDR3 loop is CASSGRFSGNTIYF. DNA for the CDR3: TGTGCCAGCAGTGGACGGTTCTCTGGAAACACCATATATTTT.

As concerns this clone: The germline gene is not matched at one end of the junction; a read error may be the cause. The chain employs TRBV7-7 and TRBJ2-1, with D possibly called TRBD1 or TRBD2 (5 bases each). There are 13 residues in the CDR3. The germline CDR1 and CDR2 sequences are SSHAT and FNYEAQ (reference sequence). In nucleotides, the CDR3 is TGTGCTAGCAGCTTAGGACCAGGGACTGAGCAGTTCTTC. This sequence encodes CASSLGPGTEQFF.

This chain links TRBV18 with TRBJ1-2; D not certain. V was pared by 3 bases and J by 4 bases, with 18 bases between. The CDR3 loop spans 16 amino acids. From germline, CDR1 is KGHSH and CDR2 LQKENI. CDR3 in DNA: TGTGCCAGCTCACCTCTCGTCGTTCCAGAGCGCTATGGCTACACCTTC. Amino acids: CASSPLVVPERYGYTF.

The chain carries TRBV5-1 and TRBJ1-4, with a weak D call TRBD1 (6 bases). Germline assignment: CDR1 SGHRS and CDR2 YFSETQ. This CDR3 is 15 amino acids long. Trimming left V 1 base short and J 4 bases short, with 11 bases between. CDR3 DNA sequence: TGCGCCAGCAGCTTGAATGGACAGCTTAATGAAAAACTGTTTTTT. It codes for CASSLNGQLNEKLFF.